These 32 T cell receptor beta chains originate from one sample sequenced in a study of T-cell memory formation after mild COVID-19. MiXCR was run by TCRdb on the 5' RACE reads, yielding one entry per CDR3 protein. The sample includes a few hundred thousand distinct CDR3 sequences, over 9% of them seen just once. Specimen: PBMCs or a T cell subset sorted from them (not recorded which). Receptors were obtained from a man between 18 and 29 years old who had mild COVID-19 (a few samples of this study predate the infection). Cell type and time point are not known.

This clonotype turned up a few times. This sequence joins TRBV7-6 and TRBJ2-2; possibly TRBD2 for D (6 bases). Trimming took 5 bases from V and 8 from J, leaving 18 bases between them. The V gene's germline CDR1 is SGHVS and CDR2 FNYEAQ. This CDR3 is 15 amino acids long. The CDR3 reads CASSHTTGGVGELFF. CDR3 sequence (DNA): TGTGCCAGCAGCCACACCACAGGAGGGGTGGGGGAGCTGTTTTTT.

The genes are TRBV7-2 and TRBJ2-1; D not resolved. From germline, CDR1 is SGHTA and CDR2 FQGNSA. The CDR3 sequence is 14 residues long. The V end lost 11 bases, the J end lost 1 base, and 15 bases lay between the germline ends. This CDR3 is CASVEGLSYNEQFF. In nucleotides, the CDR3 is TGTGCCTCGGTGGAAGGGTTATCCTACAATGAGCAGTTCTTC.

The chain joins TRBV29-1 to TRBJ2-2; 11 positions agree with TRBD2. The CDR3 contains 17 residues. The J segment lost 2 bases and the V segment lost 0 bases, leaving 5 bases of the junction unmatched. Germline CDR1 reads SQVTM; CDR2 reads ANQGSEA. The DNA of the CDR3 is TGCAGCGTTGAAGATCCCCTAGCGGGGGGTAACACCGGGGAGCTGTTTTTT. This encodes CSVEDPLAGGNTGELFF.

This sequence joins TRBV5-1 and TRBJ2-3, with D perhaps being TRBD1 or TRBD2 (5 bases each). Trimming removed 0 bases from V and 2 bases from J, with 10 bases in between. The CDR3 consists of 15 residues. CDR1 SGHRS and CDR2 YFSETQ come from the germline V gene. CDR3 in amino acids: CASSLGDGTTDTQYF. For the CDR3, the DNA is TGCGCCAGCAGCTTGGGGGACGGGACCACAGATACGCAGTATTTT.

In this sample, this clonotype turned up a few times. The chain is built from TRBV5-1 and TRBJ2-1; TRBD2 matches at 14 bases. Per germline, CDR1 SGHRS and CDR2 YFSETQ. V lost 6 bases to trimming and J lost 7 bases; unmatched junction nucleotides: 6. The CDR3 has 15 amino acids. The CDR3, as DNA: TGCGCCAGCACCCAGACTAGCGGGGGGGCGAATGAGCAGTTCTTC. Amino acids: CASTQTSGGANEQFF.

This clonotype was observed a few times. V usage is TRBV14 and J usage is TRBJ2-1; a possible D gene is TRBD2 (7 bases). Germline V gene sequence: CDR1 SGHDN, CDR2 FVKESK. Trimming cost V 3 bases and J 4 bases, with 16 bases left between them. The CDR3 loop spans 16 amino acids. The CDR3 protein is CASSQVLGGLYNEQFF. In DNA, the CDR3 is TGTGCCAGCAGCCAGGTTCTCGGGGGGCTTTACAATGAGCAGTTCTTC.

CDR3 nucleotides: TGCGCCAGCAGCCAAGCGGGACACTTCATGAACACTGAAGCTTTCTTT. Amino acids: CASSQAGHFMNTEAFF. V gene TRBV4-1 combines with J gene TRBJ1-1; D perhaps matches TRBD1 (6 bases). From germline, CDR1 is MGHRA and CDR2 YSYEKL. V gave up 1 base and J gave up 0 bases, with 12 bases separating them. The CDR3 is 16 residues long.

The V and J genes are TRBV12-3 or TRBV12-4 and TRBJ1-5; no firm D call. The CDR3 covers 11 residues. The V end was cut by 4 bases, the J end by 7 bases, with 5 bases between. The CDR3 protein is CASSSGQPQHF. In DNA form, the CDR3 reads TGTGCCAGCAGTTCAGGCCAGCCCCAGCATTTT.

This clonotype occurred many times. J is TRBJ2-7 and V is TRBV5-1; D remains ambiguous. This CDR3 has 13 residues. The germline V gene has CDR1 SGHRS and CDR2 YFSETQ. Trimming removed 2 bases from V and 6 bases from J, with 12 bases in between. The CDR3 DNA follows: TGCGCCAGCAGCTTCTCCCCCTGGAGCGAGCAGTACTTC. This sequence encodes CASSFSPWSEQYF.

At least ten counts were recorded for this clonotype. The chain has TRBV12-3 or TRBV12-4 and TRBJ2-2; no reliable D call. The V end lost 4 bases, the J end lost 4 bases, and 10 bases lay between the germline ends. The CDR3 is made up of 14 amino acids. For the CDR3, the DNA is TGTGCCAGCAGTTCCGGCACCGGCACCGGGGAGCTGTTTTTT. It is translated as CASSSGTGTGELFF.

The CDR3 region has the DNA TGCAGCGTTGAAGGACAGGAAAGCTACGAGCAGTACTTC. This gives the protein CSVEGQESYEQYF. The gene calls are TRBV29-1 and TRBJ2-7; D perhaps matches TRBD1 (6 bases). Germline V gene data show CDR1 as SQVTM and CDR2 as ANQGSEA. The CDR3 covers 13 residues. V was shortened by 1 base and J by 3 bases, with 10 bases between the two germline ends.

This chain joins TRBV18 and TRBJ1-2, with D hard to call. V was pared by 4 bases and J by 7 bases, with 22 bases between. Germline V gene data show CDR1 as KGHSH and CDR2 as LQKENI. This CDR3 has 16 amino acids. The CDR3 DNA reads TGTGCCAGCTCACTTGCTGCCGATGCCCGCACTGCTGGCTACACCTTC. Translated: CASSLAADARTAGYTF.

The chain combines TRBV6-5 with TRBJ1-2, with a tentative D call TRBD1 (5 bases). V was pared by 6 bases and J by 7 bases, with 15 bases between. This CDR3 is built from 13 residues. The germline V gene has CDR1 MNHEY and CDR2 SVGAGI. The CDR3 here is CASRPGLTFGYTF. The CDR3 DNA follows: TGTGCCAGCAGGCCGGGACTTACGTTTGGCTACACCTTC.

This clonotype turned up a few times. The chain links TRBV15 to TRBJ2-5; D uncertain. CDR1 is LNHNV and CDR2 is YYDKDF in the germline V gene (reference sequence). This CDR3 region has 15 residues. The V end was cut by 3 bases, the J end by 5 bases, with 16 bases between. CDR3 protein: CATSRMIRDGETQYF. The CDR3, as DNA: TGTGCCACCAGCAGGATGATCCGTGATGGGGAGACCCAGTACTTC.

This clonotype has at least ten counts. The rearrangement joins TRBV7-9 to TRBJ1-2; TRBD1 agrees at 7 bases. Per the germline V gene, CDR1 is SEHNR and CDR2 is FQNEAQ (reference sequence). The CDR3 loop spans 15 amino acids. J lost 4 bases, V lost 4 bases, and 9 bases had no gene match. The DNA of the CDR3 is TGTGCCAGCAGCTACACAGGGGTAGGCCTCTATGGCTACACCTTC. The encoded protein is CASSYTGVGLYGYTF. The full variable domain, in which reference TRBV7-9 and TRBJ1-2 provide the parts outside the CDR3, is DTGVSQNPRHKITKRGQNVTFRCDPISEHNRLYWYRQTLGQGPEFLTYFQNEAQLEKSRLLSDRFSAERPKGSFSTLEIQRTEQGDSAMYLCASSYTGVGLYGYTFGSGTRLTVV.

V usage is TRBV6-6 and J usage is TRBJ1-5; D not certain. Trimming took 0 bases from V and 3 from J, leaving 15 bases between them. The CDR3 contains 17 residues. The V gene's germline CDR1 is MNHNY and CDR2 SVGAGI (reference sequence). The CDR3 protein is CASSYSWTPKPNQPQHF. CDR3 nucleotides: TGTGCCAGCAGTTACTCGTGGACGCCGAAACCCAATCAGCCCCAGCATTTT.

This clonotype was seen a few times. The V gene is TRBV7-2, the J gene TRBJ2-7, with unresolved D. This CDR3 is 15 amino acids long. The germline V gene encodes CDR1 SGHTA and CDR2 FQGNSA. V gave up 3 bases and J gave up 0 bases, with 12 bases separating them. In DNA, the CDR3 is TGTGCCAGCAGCTTGGTGGCTCTCGGCTCCTACGAGCAGTACGTC. Translation: CASSLVALGSYEQYV.

The table lists this clonotype with a few counts. The chain is built from TRBV20-1 and TRBJ2-7; possible D gene TRBD1, 5 bases. Trimming cost V 1 base and J 5 bases, with 15 bases left between them. Germline CDR1 and CDR2: DFQATT and SNEGSKA (reference sequence). CDR3 length: 14 residues. The CDR3 reads CSARGGRTRDEQYV. CDR3 in DNA: TGCAGTGCTAGAGGGGGCCGTACCCGGGACGAGCAGTACGTC.

The chain joins TRBV5-4 to TRBJ2-5; weak D call: TRBD2 (6 bases). CDR3 length: 13 residues. Germline CDR1 SGHNT, CDR2 YYREEE (reference sequence). V lost 4 bases, J lost 5 bases, and 12 bases lay in between. CDR3 protein: CASSRGETETQYF. The CDR3, as DNA: TGTGCCAGCAGCCGCGGGGAAACGGAGACCCAGTACTTC. The complete variable domain, with remaining parts taken from reference TRBV5-4 and TRBJ2-5, reads ETGVTQSPTHLIKTRGQQVTLRCSSQSGHNTVSWYQQALGQGPQFIFQYYREEENGRGNFPPRFSGLQFPNYSSELNVNALELDDSALYLCASSRGETETQYFGPGTRLLVL.

CDR3 DNA: TGTGCCAGCAGCTGGGGGACTAGCGGGAACAATGAGCAGTTCTTC. Amino acid sequence: CASSWGTSGNNEQFF. This chain connects TRBV12-3 or TRBV12-4 to TRBJ2-1; 13 bases match TRBD2. J gave up 5 bases and V 6 bases, and 4 bases lay outside the gene matches. The CDR3 is made up of 15 amino acids.

The sample holds a few counts of this clonotype. This chain links TRBV5-1 with TRBJ2-1; 9 bases are a match to TRBD2. The CDR3 is 15 residues long. Germline V gene sequence: CDR1 SGHRS, CDR2 YFSETQ. Losses at the gene ends were 5 bases for V and 6 bases for J; bases not matched to a gene: 9. The chain's CDR3 is CASSLGGGAINEQFF. CDR3 DNA sequence: TGCGCCAGCAGTCTGGGCGGGGGGGCCATCAATGAGCAGTTCTTC.

This rearrangement joins TRBV24-1 to TRBJ2-1, with D maybe TRBD1 (6 bases). V lost 4 bases, J lost 7 bases, and 13 bases lay in between. There are 14 residues in the CDR3. Germline CDR1 is KGHDR and CDR2 is SFDVKD. In DNA form, the CDR3 reads TGTGCCACCAGTGAAGCCCCGACAGGTAATGAGCAGTTCTTC. Its translation is CATSEAPTGNEQFF.

V is TRBV7-3 and J is TRBJ2-1, with 12 nucleotides matching TRBD2. V gave up 5 bases and J gave up 8 bases; unmatched junction bases: 7. The germline V gene encodes CDR1 SGHTA and CDR2 FQGTGA. This CDR3 comprises 15 residues. CDR3: CASSASGGASYEQFF. The DNA for the CDR3 is TGTGCCAGCAGCGCTAGCGGGGGGGCTTCCTATGAGCAGTTCTTC.

This clonotype was seen a handful of times. The gene calls are TRBV6-6 and TRBJ1-2, with 7 bases matching TRBD1. Trimming cost V 0 bases and J 1 base; bases outside gene matches: 2. The CDR3 is 15 amino acids. From germline, CDR1 is MNHNY and CDR2 SVGAGI (reference sequence). This chain's CDR3 is CASSYSNRGNYGYTF. DNA of the CDR3: TGTGCCAGCAGTTACTCGAACAGGGGTAACTATGGCTACACCTTC.

The V call is TRBV27, the J call TRBJ1-6; 9 bases fit TRBD1. V trimming: 6 bases; J trimming: 10 bases; junction bases outside the gene matches: 10. Germline V gene lookup returns CDR1 MNHEY and CDR2 SMNVEV (reference sequence). The CDR3 runs to 15 residues. This chain's CDR3 is CASSLNRGLGSPLHF. CDR3 nucleotide sequence: TGTGCCAGCAGCCTCAACAGGGGGCTAGGGTCACCCCTCCACTTT.

The chain links TRBV7-2 to TRBJ2-7; 8 bases line up with TRBD2. The J call could be wrong; TRBJ2-5 is a better fit for the DNA end. The CDR3 is made up of 16 amino acids. Germline CDR1 SGHTA, CDR2 FQGNSA. The CDR3 DNA follows: TGTGCCAGCAGCTTAGCGGGCCAGCGGGGGTTAGAGACCCAGTACTTC. This encodes CASSLAGQRGLETQYF.

CDR3: CSARIQGGSPLHF. The CDR3 DNA reads as TGCAGTGCTAGAATCCAGGGTGGGTCACCCCTCCACTTT. The J gene is TRBJ1-6, the V gene TRBV20-1; possibly TRBD1 for D (5 bases). Trimming stripped 2 bases from V and 10 bases from J, with 12 bases between. CDR3 size: 13 residues. The V gene's germline CDR1 is DFQATT and CDR2 SNEGSKA (reference sequence).

In its sample, this clonotype was seen many times. The V and J genes are TRBV7-6 and TRBJ1-6, with D perhaps TRBD1 (5 bases). Germline CDR1 and CDR2: SGHVS and FNYEAQ. The V end was cut by 2 bases, the J end by 14 bases, with 31 bases between. This CDR3 spans 19 amino acids. The CDR3 coding sequence is TGTGCCAGCAGCTTAATCCCCCCCCAGGGAAAAGAGTGGGCCTTCACCCTCCACTTT. Encoded protein: CASSLIPPQGKEWAFTLHF.

There are a few counts of this clonotype. The chain joins TRBV11-2 to TRBJ2-3; D remains ambiguous. The CDR3 spans 16 residues. Germline V gene data show CDR1 as SGHAT and CDR2 as FQNNGV. The V end lost 6 bases, the J end lost 4 bases, and 20 bases lay between the germline ends. CDR3 region: CASRGYNTSHADTQYF. DNA of the CDR3: TGTGCCAGCAGGGGGTATAACACATCACATGCAGATACGCAGTATTTT. Using reference TRBV11-2 and TRBJ2-3 for the parts outside the CDR3, the full variable domain is EAGVAQSPRYKIIEKRQSVAFWCNPISGHATLYWYQQILGQGPKLLIQFQNNGVVDDSQLPKDRFSAERLKGVDSTLKIQPAKLEDSAVYLCASRGYNTSHADTQYFGPGTRLTVL.

The chain is built from TRBV24-1 and TRBJ2-2; D is unclear. The CDR3 runs 13 residues. Germline V lookup: CDR1 KGHDR, CDR2 SFDVKD. Trimming removed 5 bases at V and 1 base at J, with 4 bases between. CDR3 bases: TGTGCCACCAGTGGACAGAACACCGGGGAGCTGTTTTTT. The encoded protein is CATSGQNTGELFF.

This clonotype was seen a few times. This sequence joins TRBV4-2 and TRBJ1-1, with D possibly TRBD1 on 6 matching bases. V was clipped by 0 bases and J by 6 bases, with 14 bases between them. This CDR3 comprises 15 residues. Germline V gene lookup returns CDR1 LGHNA and CDR2 YNFKEQ. CDR3 coding DNA: TGTGCCAGCAGCCAAGATATGGTGGGGACACCTGAAGCTTTCTTT. This translates into CASSQDMVGTPEAFF.

The rearrangement uses TRBV28 and TRBJ1-5; unclear D gene. The CDR3 runs to 10 residues. V shed 2 bases and J shed 9 bases, with 2 bases lying between them. CDR1 is MDHEN and CDR2 is SYDVKM in the germline V gene. CDR3 sequence reads: CASSLAPQHF. The CDR3 region has the DNA TGTGCCAGCAGTTTAGCGCCCCAGCATTTT.